Reported below is one T cell receptor (beta chain). Its antigen is as yet unknown. The germline V gene has CDR1 LGHNA and CDR2 YNFKEQ. Deletions cut 5 bases from V and 4 bases from J, with 14 bases between. The CDR3 covers 14 residues. Arm-PCR of CDR3 regions and iRepertoire HTBI primers were the basis on which TCR beta libraries were built. Each CDR3 protein gets one entry after TCRdb re-called the multiplex PCR reads with MiXCR. The sample has fewer than 600,000 distinct CDR3 sequences, around a fifth seen once. Time point in this sample: persistent/refractory GD, antithyroid drugs over 5 years with positive TRAb. RNA extracted from PBMCs served as the sequencing template. The patients were drawn from one endocrinology department in Xi'an, China. The sample originates from a study of regulatory T cells in long-lasting Graves disease. Study-level points and caveats: When disease was persistent, TRBV28, TRBJ1-2 and TRBJ2-5 were the favored segments.

Material: peripheral blood mononuclear cells (PBMCs), obtained when the disease was refractory, from a patient treated with antithyroid drugs. This TCR derives from a female donor with Graves disease. The chain combines TRBV4-2 with TRBJ1-1; no firm D call. The CDR3 here is CASSFQQDGTEAFF. The CDR3 nucleotides read TGTGCCAGCAGCTTTCAGCAGGACGGCACTGAAGCTTTCTTT.